The rows below give T cell receptor beta chains drawn from one sample of a study of blood T cells in healthy people across ages. TCRdb used MiXCR to reprocess the 5' RACE reads, holding one entry per CDR3 protein. The table includes fewer than 1,200,000 distinct CDR3 sequences, 25% detected once. Separately, the same data were catalogued under a study of T cells of mothers and their children.

The sequenced material came from blood. These receptors were obtained from a girl aged 2-15 years in good health. Each CDR3 is given with its conserved first and last residue. D genes are given only for firm matches. The size field is filled for only some rows; it gives once, few, many or a size class.

D: NA; size: NA; J: TRBJ2-7; V: TRBV12-3/TRBV12-4; DNA: TGTGCCAGCAGCTCGGACGGGAGCTCCTACGAGCAGTACTTC; CDR3: CASSSDGSSYEQYF
D: NA; size: few; J: TRBJ2-7; V: TRBV28; DNA: TGTGCCAGCAGTCCCCGTCGGACGGCTCACTACGAGCAGTACTTC; CDR3: CASSPRRTAHYEQYF
D: TRBD2; size: NA; J: TRBJ2-5; V: TRBV12-3/TRBV12-4; DNA: TGTGCCAGCAGTCCGATCAACTTAGCGGGACTCGATGAGACCCAGTACTTC; CDR3: CASSPINLAGLDETQYF
D: NA; size: NA; J: TRBJ2-1; V: TRBV29-1; DNA: TGCAGCGTCCGGGTCTCTCGGGGGAATGAGCAGTTCTTC; CDR3: CSVRVSRGNEQFF
D: TRBD2; size: many; J: TRBJ2-7; V: TRBV12-3/TRBV12-4; DNA: TGTGCCAGCAGTAGCGGGAGGAGTTACGAGCAGTACTTC; CDR3: CASSSGRSYEQYF
D: NA; size: NA; J: TRBJ2-7; V: TRBV29-1; DNA: TGCAGCGTTCTCTCAGGACAGACCTACGAGCAGTACTTC; CDR3: CSVLSGQTYEQYF
D: TRBD2; size: once; J: TRBJ2-3; V: TRBV15; DNA: TGTGCCACCAGCAGAGCGGGGGGGGAGGCAGTAGATACGCAGTATTTT; CDR3: CATSRAGGEAVDTQYF
D: NA; size: few; J: TRBJ2-7; V: TRBV20-1; DNA: TGCAGTGCTTGGATGAGCTCCTACGAGCAGTACTTC; CDR3: CSAWMSSYEQYF
D: TRBD2; size: few; J: TRBJ2-1; V: TRBV4-2; DNA: TGTGCCAGCAGCTTGCAAGGTCTAGCGGGGGACTACAATGAGCAGTTCTTC; CDR3: CASSLQGLAGDYNEQFF
D: NA; size: NA; J: TRBJ1-3; V: TRBV11-3; DNA: TGTGCCAGCAGCTCGGCCGACGTCTCTGGAAACACCATATATTTT; CDR3: CASSSADVSGNTIYF
D: TRBD2; size: NA; J: TRBJ2-4; V: TRBV3-1; DNA: TGTGCCAGCAGCCAAGGGAGGCTAGCGGTAAACATTCAGTACTTC; CDR3: CASSQGRLAVNIQYF
D: NA; size: few; J: TRBJ1-1; V: TRBV7-2; DNA: TGTGCCAGCAGCTTATTTTTTGGAGTTGAAGCTTTCTTT; CDR3: CASSLFFGVEAFF
D: NA; size: few; J: TRBJ2-1; V: TRBV7-8; DNA: TGTGCCAGCAGCTTAGAATCTATGGACACCCAGCAGTTCTTC; CDR3: CASSLESMDTQQFF
D: NA; size: NA; J: TRBJ2-5; V: TRBV21-1; DNA: TGTGCCACCCAACCGGGACCCGGCAAGACCCAGTACTTC; CDR3: CATQPGPGKTQYF
D: TRBD1; size: NA; J: TRBJ2-5; V: TRBV5-1; DNA: TGCGCCAGCAGCCTAAATTCCGGACAGGGTTATGAGCAGTACTTC; CDR3: CASSLNSGQGYEQYF
D: NA; size: few; J: TRBJ1-2; V: TRBV7-9; DNA: TGTGCCAGCAGCCGGGAGGTGGGGTATGGCTACACCTTC; CDR3: CASSREVGYGYTF
D: NA; size: few; J: TRBJ2-7; V: TRBV5-1; DNA: TGCGCCAGCAGGTCCCAGGGCGGAGAGCAGTACTTC; CDR3: CASRSQGGEQYF
D: NA; size: NA; J: TRBJ2-1; V: TRBV19; DNA: TGTGCCAGTATCGGGCTATCGAATTACAATGAGCAGTTCTTC; CDR3: CASIGLSNYNEQFF
D: NA; size: NA; J: TRBJ2-3; V: TRBV7-2; DNA: TGTGCCAGCAGCTTAGCAGAAGGTACGACGGCGCAGTATTTT; CDR3: CASSLAEGTTAQYF
D: NA; size: NA; J: TRBJ2-2; V: TRBV12-3/TRBV12-4; DNA: TGTGCCAGCTCCCATCTGCAGGTACAGGGCACCGGGGAGCTGTTTTTT; CDR3: CASSHLQVQGTGELFF
D: TRBD1; size: few; J: TRBJ2-7; V: TRBV29-1; DNA: TGCAGCGTCGGACAGGGAGAAAACTACGAGCAGTACTTC; CDR3: CSVGQGENYEQYF
D: TRBD2; size: many; J: TRBJ2-1; V: TRBV5-1; DNA: TGCGCCAGCAGCTTGGCGGGAGGGGATTACAATGAGCAGTTCTTC; CDR3: CASSLAGGDYNEQFF
D: TRBD2; size: NA; J: TRBJ2-1; V: TRBV20-1; DNA: TGCAGTGCTAGGAGACTAGCGGATAACAATGAGCAGTTCTTC; CDR3: CSARRLADNNEQFF
D: NA; size: few; J: TRBJ2-3; V: TRBV6-2/TRBV6-3; DNA: TGTGCCAGCAGTTACGGGTTGCCCCCTAGCACAGATACGCAGTATTTT; CDR3: CASSYGLPPSTDTQYF
D: NA; size: NA; J: TRBJ1-1; V: TRBV4-3; DNA: TGCGCCAGCAGCCAAGATCGTCGGACGGCTGAAGCTTTCTTT; CDR3: CASSQDRRTAEAFF
D: TRBD2; size: NA; J: TRBJ2-7; V: TRBV2; DNA: TGTGCCAGCAGTGATTGGGAGCGGGGGTTGTACGAGCAGTACTTC; CDR3: CASSDWERGLYEQYF
D: NA; size: NA; J: TRBJ2-6; V: TRBV29-1; DNA: TGCAGCGTGGGGTGGGGGGACGCCAACGTCCTGACTTTC; CDR3: CSVGWGDANVLTF
D: TRBD2; size: NA; J: TRBJ2-4; V: TRBV2; DNA: TGTGCCAGCAGTGACGGGGAGAGACTAGCCGAAAACATTCAGTACTTC; CDR3: CASSDGERLAENIQYF
D: TRBD1; size: NA; J: TRBJ1-2; V: TRBV9; DNA: TGTGCCAGCAGCGTAGACCAACAGGGGAATAACTATGGCTACACCTTC; CDR3: CASSVDQQGNNYGYTF
D: NA; size: few; J: TRBJ2-5; V: TRBV5-5; DNA: TGTGCCAGCAGCTTGGCCCCGACAGGGAGGGAGACCCAGTACTTC; CDR3: CASSLAPTGRETQYF
D: TRBD2; size: few; J: TRBJ2-1; V: TRBV10-3; DNA: TGTGCCATCAGTGATTGGACTAGCGGAAACAATGAGCAGTTCTTC; CDR3: CAISDWTSGNNEQFF
D: NA; size: NA; J: TRBJ2-7; V: TRBV7-2; DNA: TGTGCCAGCAGCTTCACAGGTCCGACCCACGAGCAGTACTTC; CDR3: CASSFTGPTHEQYF
D: NA; size: many; J: TRBJ2-3; V: TRBV18; DNA: TGTGCCAGCACTACACCACCAGATACGCAGTATTTT; CDR3: CASTTPPDTQYF
D: NA; size: NA; J: TRBJ1-2; V: TRBV27; DNA: TGTGCCAGCAGTTTATCGGTCCAACCACGCTATGGCTACACCTTC; CDR3: CASSLSVQPRYGYTF
D: TRBD2; size: NA; J: TRBJ2-7; V: TRBV7-2; DNA: TGTGCCAGCAGCCGAGCGGGAATGGGGTGGGACGAGCAGTACTTC; CDR3: CASSRAGMGWDEQYF
D: TRBD1; size: few; J: TRBJ2-3; V: TRBV25-1; DNA: TGTGCCAGTAGTGGATACCGGGACAGCCGGAAGATATCCAGCACAGATACGCAGTATTTT; CDR3: CASSGYRDSRKISSTDTQYF
D: NA; size: NA; J: TRBJ2-3; V: TRBV7-9; DNA: TGTGCCAGCAGCTTAGGGGACAAGGGGTCAGATACGCAGTATTTT; CDR3: CASSLGDKGSDTQYF
D: TRBD2; size: NA; J: TRBJ2-3; V: TRBV29-1; DNA: TGCAGCGTTGAACAGGTTTTCGAGACTAGCGGGAGGTCTAGCACAGATACGCAGTATTTT; CDR3: CSVEQVFETSGRSSTDTQYF
D: TRBD2; size: few; J: TRBJ2-1; V: TRBV9; DNA: TGTGCCAGCAGCGTCCGGGACTACGTATACAATGAGCAGTTCTTC; CDR3: CASSVRDYVYNEQFF
D: NA; size: NA; J: TRBJ2-2; V: TRBV21-1; DNA: TGTGCCAGCAGTCAGCTCCTAGCGGGAGTGAACACCGGGGAGCTGTCTTTT; CDR3: CASSQLLAGVNTGELSF
D: NA; size: NA; J: TRBJ2-1; V: TRBV14; DNA: TGTGCCAGCAGCCAAGATATCCCCGGCAAGCAGTTCTTC; CDR3: CASSQDIPGKQFF
D: NA; size: NA; J: TRBJ1-5; V: TRBV20-1; DNA: TGCAGTGTCCTTTCCGAGGGCAATCAGCCCCAGCATTTT; CDR3: CSVLSEGNQPQHF
D: NA; size: few; J: TRBJ2-5; V: TRBV12-3/TRBV12-4; DNA: TGTGCCAGCAGTCCGCCTCGACAGCTAGAGACCCAGTACTTC; CDR3: CASSPPRQLETQYF
D: TRBD1; size: NA; J: TRBJ2-5; V: TRBV24-1; DNA: TGTGCCACCAGTGTACAGGGGGGCAAGACCCAGTACTTC; CDR3: CATSVQGGKTQYF
D: NA; size: NA; J: TRBJ2-3; V: TRBV29-1; DNA: TGCAGCGCCATGCCCGTGGATACGCAGTATTTT; CDR3: CSAMPVDTQYF
D: TRBD2; size: NA; J: TRBJ2-1; V: TRBV6-5; DNA: TGTGCCAGCAGACGCACTAGCGCAGCGTCCATTGAGCAGTTCTTC; CDR3: CASRRTSAASIEQFF
D: NA; size: NA; J: TRBJ2-1; V: TRBV20-1; DNA: TGCAGTGCCGCGAAACTGGGGAACTCCTACAATGAGCAGTTCTTC; CDR3: CSAAKLGNSYNEQFF
D: TRBD1; size: NA; J: TRBJ2-5; V: TRBV7-6; DNA: TGTGCCAGCAGCTTTCCGACAGGGAAGGGGGCTCAGCAGGAGACCCAGTACTTC; CDR3: CASSFPTGKGAQQETQYF
D: NA; size: NA; J: TRBJ1-1; V: TRBV29-1; DNA: TGCAGCGTTGTGGCAGCAAACACTGAAGCTTTCTTT; CDR3: CSVVAANTEAFF